The 20 T cell receptor beta chains presented below share a single source sample, sequenced in a study of early stage breast cancer tumors. Assay used: immunoSEQ multiplex PCR; TCRdb lists only in-frame clones, some missing. This repertoire shows about 69,000 clones, approximately 80% found once; its top ten account for 4.7%. The sample comprised blood. The receptors stem from a middle-aged person with breast cancer.

In this sample, this clone turned up a few times. CDR3 in amino acids: CASSDLGQGGREKLFF. CDR3 DNA: TGTGCCAGCAGTGATCTGGGACAGGGAGGTCGGGAAAAACTGTTTTTT. The chain is built from TRBV2 and TRBJ1-4, with 9 nucleotides matching TRBD1. Germline values: CDR1 SNHLY, CDR2 FYNNEI. The CDR3 is made up of 16 amino acids. Germline trimming cut 3 bases from V and 8 bases from J; bases unmatched to any gene: 10. Supplemented by reference TRBV2 and TRBJ1-4, the full variable domain reads EPEVTQTPSHQVTQMGQEVILRCVPISNHLYFYWYRQILGQKVEFLVSFYNNEISEKSEIFDDQFSVERPDGSNFTLKIRSTKLEDSAMYFCASSDLGQGGREKLFFGSGTQLSVL.

This chain uses TRBV7-9 with TRBJ1-5, with D possibly matching TRBD1 (5 bases). V lost 6 bases and J 6 bases, leaving 15 bases between the germline ends. Germline CDR1 SEHNR, CDR2 FQNEAQ (reference sequence). The CDR3 has 14 amino acids. CDR3 in DNA: TGTGCCAGCAGTTTTGACAGTTCTATTCAGCCCCAGCATTTT. This codes for CASSFDSSIQPQHF.

The chain recombines TRBV9 with TRBJ2-7; TRBD2 matches 12 bases. V lost 3 bases to trimming and J lost 3 bases; unmatched junction nucleotides: 1. Looked up from germline, CDR1 is SGDLS and CDR2 is YYNGEE. This CDR3 comprises 14 residues. The CDR3 loop is CASSGLAGDYEQYF. CDR3 nucleotides: TGTGCCAGCAGCGGACTAGCGGGAGACTACGAGCAGTACTTC.

The DNA for the CDR3 is TGTGCCTGGACCCAGGACAGGGGGTACGAGCAGTACTTC. Its protein is CAWTQDRGYEQYF. V usage is TRBV30 and J usage is TRBJ2-7; 10 bases are a match to TRBD1. Germline trimming cut 4 bases from V and 4 bases from J; bases unmatched to any gene: 4. The germline V gene encodes CDR1 GTSNPN and CDR2 SVGIG (reference sequence). The CDR3 loop spans 13 amino acids.

V usage is TRBV5-6 and J usage is TRBJ2-3; tentative D call: TRBD2 (6 bases). CDR3 size: 16 residues. With 1 base removed from V and 2 bases from J, the gap between germline ends came to 14 bases. Germline CDR1 is SGHDT and CDR2 is YYEEEE. CDR3 sequence (DNA): TGTGCCAGCAGCTTGATTAGCGGCTCCTTCACAGATACGCAGTATTTT. Protein sequence: CASSLISGSFTDTQYF.

Details on this clone: The sample holds other DNA sequences that translate to the same CDR3. The chain couples TRBV11-2 to TRBJ2-5; D is unresolved. Trimming removed 3 bases from V and 3 bases from J, with 8 bases in between. The CDR3 extends over 13 amino acids. Germline V gene sequence: CDR1 SGHAT, CDR2 FQNNGV. The CDR3 protein is CASSLGGEETQYF. The CDR3 region has the DNA TGTGCCAGCAGCTTGGGCGGAGAAGAGACCCAGTACTTC.

V is TRBV7-9 and J is TRBJ1-3; 8 positions match TRBD1. The V gene end was trimmed by 5 bases and the J gene end by 0 bases; junction bases not matched to a gene: 12. Per germline, CDR1 SEHNR and CDR2 FQNEAQ (reference sequence). CDR3 size: 18 residues. CDR3 bases: TGTGCCAGCAGCCCCGGGACAGGATATTATCGCTCTGGAAACACCATATATTTT. This codes for CASSPGTGYYRSGNTIYF.

This chain links TRBV28 with TRBJ1-2; D is uncertain. The CDR3 extends over 12 amino acids. CDR1 and CDR2 from the germline V gene are MDHEN and SYDVKM. V gave up 8 bases and J gave up 5 bases, with 12 bases separating them. CDR3 loop: CASLAHLYGYTF. For the CDR3, the DNA is TGTGCCAGCTTGGCACACTTGTATGGCTACACCTTC.

This rearrangement joins TRBV6-1 to TRBJ2-3; D gene unclear. The V gene lost 4 bases and the J gene lost 0 bases, with 5 bases spanning the gap. From germline, CDR1 is MNHNS and CDR2 SASEGT. The CDR3 is 13 residues long. CDR3 protein: CASSVPSTDTQYF. Here the CDR3 DNA reads TGTGCCAGCAGTGTACCTAGCACAGATACGCAGTATTTT.

The table lists this clone with a count of one. The gene calls are TRBV7-2 and TRBJ2-7; no firm D call. The CDR3 has 13 residues. Germline CDR1 is SGHTA and CDR2 is FQGNSA. V shed 1 base and J shed 6 bases, with 10 bases lying between them. CDR3 in amino acids: CASSLGPLREQYF. DNA for the CDR3: TGTGCCAGCAGCTTAGGCCCCCTCCGCGAGCAGTACTTC.

The J gene is TRBJ1-2, the V gene TRBV6-5; the D is unclear. Germline CDR1 reads MNHEY; CDR2 reads SVGAGI. The CDR3 has 11 amino acids. The V and J ends lost 2 bases and 7 bases respectively, with 5 bases between them. CDR3 loop: CASSYMGGYTF. The CDR3 nucleotides are TGTGCCAGCAGTTACATGGGTGGCTACACCTTC.

The gene calls are TRBV6-5 and TRBJ2-7, with D possibly being TRBD2 (6 bases). There are 15 residues in the CDR3. The V end lost 0 bases, the J end lost 4 bases, and 13 bases lay between the germline ends. Germline lookup yields CDR1 MNHEY and CDR2 SVGAGI. This chain's CDR3 is CASSYSAGSIYEQYF. CDR3 nucleotides: TGTGCCAGCAGTTACTCGGCCGGGAGCATATACGAGCAGTACTTC.

The table lists this clone with a count of one. This chain connects TRBV5-1 to TRBJ1-3; TRBD1 is a possible D gene (5 bases). V lost 2 bases to trimming and J lost 2 bases, with 8 bases between them. The length of the CDR3 is 14 residues. From germline, CDR1 is SGHRS and CDR2 YFSETQ. The CDR3, as DNA: TGCGCCAGCAGCTTAGACAGAGCTGGAAACACCATATATTTT. It encodes CASSLDRAGNTIYF.

The V gene is TRBV12-2, the J gene TRBJ1-5; the listed D gene, TRBD1, was not tested against the DNA. TRBV12-2 is assigned pseudogene status. This CDR3 has 16 residues. The CDR3 bases are TGTGCAAGTCGCGTAGACCGGGACAGGGTCAATCAGCCCCAGCATTTT. Its translation is CASRVDRDRVNQPQHF.

V gene TRBV18 combines with J gene TRBJ1-4; 8 bases agree with TRBD1. Germline trimming cut 3 bases from V and 4 bases from J; bases unmatched to any gene: 4. The V gene's germline CDR1 is KGHSH and CDR2 LQKENI. The CDR3 is made up of 15 amino acids. The CDR3 here is CASSPRQGHNEKLFF. CDR3 bases: TGTGCCAGCTCACCGCGACAGGGGCATAATGAAAAACTGTTTTTT.

The chain has TRBV30 and TRBJ2-3, with a weak D call TRBD2 (5 bases). The germline V and J ends were trimmed by 2 bases and 0 bases, with 12 bases remaining between them. CDR1 GTSNPN and CDR2 SVGIG come from the germline V gene (reference sequence). This CDR3 is 15 amino acids long. In DNA, the CDR3 is TGTGCCTGGAGTTACGAGCGGACTAGCACAGATACGCAGTATTTT. Translating it yields CAWSYERTSTDTQYF. Variable domain in full (rest from reference TRBV30 and TRBJ2-3): SQTIHQWPATLVQPVGSPLSLECTVEGTSNPNLYWYRQAAGRGLQLLFYSVGIGQISSEVPQNLSASRPQDRQFILSSKKLLLSDSGFYLCAWSYERTSTDTQYFGPGTRLTVL.

The rearrangement links TRBV5-1 to TRBJ2-1; D may be TRBD1 (5 bases). Looked up from germline, CDR1 is SGHRS and CDR2 is YFSETQ. The V gene lost 0 bases and the J gene lost 4 bases, with 8 bases spanning the gap. CDR3 size: 14 residues. The CDR3 DNA follows: TGCGCCAGCAGCTTGGGACAGCAATACAATGAGCAGTTCTTC. Its translation is CASSLGQQYNEQFF.

The CDR3 DNA follows: TGTGCCTGGAGCACAGGGCTTGGAAACACCATATATTTT. Encoded protein: CAWSTGLGNTIYF. The chain combines TRBV30 with TRBJ1-3; D is perhaps TRBD1 (6 bases). Germline-derived CDR1 and CDR2 are GTSNPN and SVGIG (reference sequence). V dropped 3 bases and J dropped 3 bases, with 9 bases sitting between them. CDR3 length: 13 amino acids.

The chain is built from TRBV18 and TRBJ1-4; D is ambiguous. This CDR3 is built from 14 residues. Germline V gene data show CDR1 as KGHSH and CDR2 as LQKENI. Trimming took 4 bases from V and 6 from J, leaving 12 bases between them. The CDR3 nucleotides read TGTGCCAGCTCACAATTAAGGGCCGATGAAAAACTGTTTTTT. This translates into CASSQLRADEKLFF. The whole variable domain, remainder taken from reference TRBV18 and TRBJ1-4, is NAGVMQNPRHLVRRRGQEARLRCSPMKGHSHVYWYRQLPEEGLKFMVYLQKENIIDESGMPKERFSAEFPKEGPSILRIQQVVRGDSAAYFCASSQLRADEKLFFGSGTQLSVL.

The chain recombines TRBV27 with TRBJ2-7, with D perhaps matching TRBD1 or TRBD2 (5 bases each). CDR3 size: 16 residues. V was trimmed by 4 bases and J by 2 bases, leaving 18 bases between them. Germline CDR1 MNHEY, CDR2 SMNVEV (reference sequence). The CDR3 here is CASSYSGDQRTYEQYF. In nucleotides, the CDR3 is TGTGCCAGCAGTTACTCCGGGGACCAGCGCACCTACGAGCAGTACTTC.